This entry lists 5 T cell receptor beta chains sequenced from one sample in a study of tumor-infiltrating lymphocytes in primary liver carcinoma. Unsorted bulk tissue of about 20-31 mg yielded co-extracted RNA and DNA. Starting from approximately 500 ng of total RNA, TCR beta cDNA was produced with a primer in the constant region. Three nested multiplex PCR rounds of slightly modified ARM-PCR generated TCR beta libraries. PCR rounds one and two used TRBV1-TRBV30 forward primers with a C-beta reverse primer for 9 to 10 cycles each. TCRdb re-analysed the multiplex PCR reads in MiXCR, keeping a single row per CDR3 protein. The table includes around 99,000 distinct CDR3 sequences, about 70% detected once. The specimen was tumor-adjacent normal liver tissue. The receptor source for this set is a man aged 35 to 55 with primary liver carcinoma and hepatitis B virus infection.

Concerning this clonotype itself: One end of the junction fails to match germline, which may point to a read error. The chain recombines TRBV29-1 with TRBJ2-7; the D gene is possibly TRBD2 (6 bases). The CDR3 has 15 residues. CDR1 SQVTM and CDR2 ANQGSEA come from the germline V gene. CDR3 nucleotide sequence: TGTAGCATTGCTGTAATCTCGGGAGAGCCAGGCGAGCAGTACTTC. It translates to CSIAVISGEPGEQYF.

This clonotype came up many times. V usage is TRBV4-1 and J usage is TRBJ2-1; D ambiguous. Germline V gene data show CDR1 as MGHRA and CDR2 as YSYEKL. Trimming pared 0 bases from V and 1 base from J, leaving 10 bases between. This CDR3 spans 16 amino acids. CDR3 residues: CASSQDGQVSYNEQFF. The CDR3 nucleotides read TGCGCCAGCAGCCAAGATGGTCAGGTTTCCTACAATGAGCAGTTCTTC.

Turning to this clonotype: The junction departs from germline at one end; a sequencing error may be responsible. This chain joins TRBV6-6 and TRBJ2-6; TRBD1 or TRBD2 may be the D gene (6 bases each). This CDR3 region has 14 residues. Germline loops: CDR1 MNHNY, CDR2 SVGAGI (reference sequence). CDR3 DNA: TGTGCCAGCAGTCACGAGAGGGGGGCCAACGTCTTGACTTTC. It encodes CASSHERGANVLTF.

In this sample, this clonotype turned up many times. The gene calls are TRBV5-6 and TRBJ2-1; 8 positions agree with TRBD1. Unmatched junction bases numbered 12, after V lost 3 bases and J lost 1 base. Germline V gene data show CDR1 as SGHDT and CDR2 as YYEEEE. The CDR3 covers 18 residues. CDR3: CASSSMGDRLISYNEQFF. For the CDR3, the DNA is TGTGCCAGCAGCTCCATGGGGGACAGGTTAATATCCTACAATGAGCAGTTCTTC.

The V and J genes are TRBV5-4 and TRBJ1-1; TRBD1 matches at 7 bases. Losses at the gene ends were 6 bases for V and 1 base for J; bases not matched to a gene: 12. The CDR3 runs 16 residues. Germline V gene data show CDR1 as SGHNT and CDR2 as YYREEE (reference sequence). The CDR3 sequence: CASNSGAGTANTEAFF. The CDR3 DNA reads as TGTGCCAGCAACTCTGGGGCCGGGACAGCGAACACTGAAGCTTTCTTT.